This T cell receptor (beta chain) was sequenced for a study of cytomegalovirus exposure and HLA in healthy donors. Study-wide results and caveats: Both high specificity and high sensitivity reportedly marked the classifier's diagnosis of cytomegalovirus status. The records held CMV serostatus as the only immune exposure information.

This CDR3 region has 15 residues. In germline, CDR1 is MDHEN, CDR2 SYDVKM. V lost 6 bases, J lost 0 bases, and 7 bases stayed unmatched. 60 Vbeta and 13 Jbeta primers were used in PCR. The data were produced by immunoSEQ multiplex PCR, yet TCRdb's version contains in-frame clones alone and is incomplete. Among around 160,000 clones listed, about four fifths were seen once. Healthy bone marrow donors made up the cohort. About this clone: Its antigen remains unknown.

The V gene is TRBV28, the J gene TRBJ1-1; 7 nucleotides match TRBD1. The sequencing input was PBMCs. The sequence was obtained from a male donor in good health and CMV-seropositive. This chain's CDR3 is CASSRPDRVNTEAFF. CDR3 coding DNA: TGTGCCAGCAGCCGTCCTGACAGGGTGAACACTGAAGCTTTCTTT.